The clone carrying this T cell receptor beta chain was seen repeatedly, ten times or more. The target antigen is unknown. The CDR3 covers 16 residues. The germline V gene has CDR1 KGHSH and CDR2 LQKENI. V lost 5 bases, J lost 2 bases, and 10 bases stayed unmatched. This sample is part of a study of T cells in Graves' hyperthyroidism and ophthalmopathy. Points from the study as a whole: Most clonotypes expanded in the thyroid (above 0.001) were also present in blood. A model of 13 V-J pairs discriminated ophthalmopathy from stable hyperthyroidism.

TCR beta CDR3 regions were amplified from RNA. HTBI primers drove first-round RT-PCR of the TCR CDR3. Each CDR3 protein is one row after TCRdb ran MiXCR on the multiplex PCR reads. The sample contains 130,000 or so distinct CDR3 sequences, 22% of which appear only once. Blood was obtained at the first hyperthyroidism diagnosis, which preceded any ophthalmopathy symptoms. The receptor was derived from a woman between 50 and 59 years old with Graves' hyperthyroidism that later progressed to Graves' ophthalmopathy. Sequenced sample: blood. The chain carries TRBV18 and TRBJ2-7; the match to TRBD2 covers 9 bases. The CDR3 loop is CASSSKNSGGAYEQYF. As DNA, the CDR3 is TGTGCCAGCTCATCAAAGAATAGCGGGGGTGCCTACGAGCAGTACTTC.